The sequence of this T cell receptor beta chain was determined in a study of memory CD4+ T cells and cytomegalovirus serostatus. Germline CDR1 is SGHAT and CDR2 is FQNNGV. The CDR3 extends over 14 amino acids. The V end was cut by 5 bases, the J end by 4 bases, with 14 bases between. In the original workflow: Out-of-frame sequences were removed, leaving some 2 million distinct TCRbeta sequences. Clones were sequenced by immunoSEQ multiplex PCR, and TCRdb holds only the in-frame ones, with some missing. The V and J calls and clone size are taken from that table; D and trimming were inferred from the DNA. Of 35,000 to 45,000 clones listed, nearly 80% are singletons. Single viable CD3+CD4+CD8-CD45RO+ cells were sorted as the memory CD4+ T cells. Serum IgG to CMV pp150, pp28, p38 and p52 defined serostatus. On this clone: Its antigen is unknown.

Study-wide findings and caveats: Of under 200 reported CMV TCRbeta sequences, 60 to 85 were found in memory CD4+ repertoires. CMV serostatus prediction reached median AUC roughly 0.95, or 0.91 with US-trained model.

Input material: memory CD4+ T cells from blood. The chain couples TRBV11-2 to TRBJ1-2; D not certain. This receptor was identified in an adult in good health and CMV-seronegative. The CDR3 region is CASSPLTGFYGYTF. CDR3 DNA: TGTGCCAGCAGCCCCCTGACCGGATTCTATGGCTACACCTTC.